The source of this T cell receptor (beta chain) is a study of cytomegalovirus exposure and HLA in healthy donors. Study-wide background: The early release's HLA-typed donors yielded 70 million to 85 million unique TCRs.

Regarding the study as a whole: Some V segments could not be told apart, so they were left out, TRBV6-2 and TRBV6-3 among them. A later analysis linked a missense DCLRE1C variant to TCR beta V- and J-gene trimming. Immune exposure was documented only through CMV serostatus.

Germline V gene data show CDR1 as MNHNY and CDR2 as SVGAGI (reference sequence). This CDR3 spans 15 amino acids. With 5 bases clipped from V and 0 bases from J, the junction kept 3 bases outside the gene matches. About this clone itself: Its antigen is currently unknown.

Amplification used 60 Vbeta primers and 13 Jbeta primers. This table comes from immunoSEQ multiplex PCR, and its TCRdb copy is limited to in-frame clones, with some not included. The repertoire holds 97,000 or so clones, with approximately 9% as singletons. This TCR was sampled from a middle-aged man in good health and CMV-seropositive. Sequenced material: PBMCs. V gene TRBV6-6 combines with J gene TRBJ2-4, with 8 bases identical to TRBD1. CDR3 loop: CASSNGQGAKNIQYF. DNA of the CDR3: TGTGCCAGCAGTAATGGACAGGGAGCCAAAAACATTCAGTACTTC.